Listed below are T cell receptor beta chains from one sample, sequenced in a study of PD-1 blockade in classical Hodgkin lymphoma. The data were produced by immunoSEQ multiplex PCR, yet TCRdb's version contains in-frame clones alone and is incomplete. The sample includes roughly 4,000 clones, roughly 78% of them seen just once. This sample comprised peripheral blood mononuclear cells (PBMCs), obtained at baseline. The receptors were gathered from a human donor with classical Hodgkin lymphoma. CDR3s include the opening cysteine and the closing phenylalanine or tryptophan. Fields, in order: J gene, clone size, V gene, D gene, CDR3 DNA, CDR3 protein. D genes are given only for firm matches. Clone size is shown for a subset of rows, as once, few, many or a class of expanded clone.

J gene: TRBJ2-2
clone size: -
V gene: TRBV14
D gene: TRBD2
CDR3 DNA: TGTGCCAGCAGCCAAGACCGCGGGGCGGGGGTGATGACCGGGGAGCTGTTTTTT
CDR3 protein: CASSQDRGAGVMTGELFF

J gene: TRBJ2-1
clone size: -
V gene: TRBV19
D gene: TRBD1
CDR3 DNA: TGTGCCAGTAGTATGGGACAGGGGGTTTACGATGAGCAGTTCTTC
CDR3 protein: CASSMGQGVYDEQFF

J gene: TRBJ2-4
clone size: -
V gene: TRBV5-6
D gene: -
CDR3 DNA: TGTGCCAGCAGCGAGGACCAGGATAGGCCGGTAAACATTCAGTACTTC
CDR3 protein: CASSEDQDRPVNIQYF

J gene: TRBJ2-5
clone size: -
V gene: TRBV25-1
D gene: TRBD2
CDR3 DNA: TGTGCCAGCAGTGAAGCGGGAGGACATCACCAAGAGACCCAGTACTTC
CDR3 protein: CASSEAGGHHQETQYF

J gene: TRBJ1-4
clone size: -
V gene: TRBV7-9
D gene: -
CDR3 DNA: TGTGCCAGCAGTGACAGCTCAACTAATGAAAAACTGTTTTTT
CDR3 protein: CASSDSSTNEKLFF

J gene: TRBJ2-1
clone size: -
V gene: TRBV6-5
D gene: TRBD2
CDR3 DNA: TGTGCCAGCAGTCAAAGCGGGAGTTCCTACAATGAGCAGTTCTTC
CDR3 protein: CASSQSGSSYNEQFF

J gene: TRBJ1-1
clone size: -
V gene: TRBV13
D gene: -
CDR3 DNA: TGTGCCAGCAGCGGGACGAACACTGAAGCTTTCTTT
CDR3 protein: CASSGTNTEAFF

J gene: TRBJ2-2
clone size: -
V gene: TRBV5-1
D gene: TRBD1
CDR3 DNA: TGCGCCAGCAGCTTAGGGACAGTCAACACCGGGGAGCTGTTTTTT
CDR3 protein: CASSLGTVNTGELFF

J gene: TRBJ2-5
clone size: -
V gene: TRBV14
D gene: TRBD1
CDR3 DNA: TGTGCCAGCAGTCGACAGGGAGCAGCCCAGTACTTC
CDR3 protein: CASSRQGAAQYF

J gene: TRBJ1-2
clone size: -
V gene: TRBV27
D gene: -
CDR3 DNA: TGTGCCAGCAGTTTATTTGCGGGGGTTGAATATGGCTACACCTTC
CDR3 protein: CASSLFAGVEYGYTF

J gene: TRBJ2-7
clone size: -
V gene: TRBV9
D gene: -
CDR3 DNA: TGTGCCAGCAGCGTCTCGGCGGGCTCCTACGAGCAGTACTTC
CDR3 protein: CASSVSAGSYEQYF

J gene: TRBJ2-3
clone size: -
V gene: TRBV7-2
D gene: -
CDR3 DNA: TGTGCCAGCAGCTTAAGGGACACCTACACAGATACGCAGTATTTT
CDR3 protein: CASSLRDTYTDTQYF

J gene: TRBJ2-7
clone size: once
V gene: TRBV2
D gene: -
CDR3 DNA: TGTGCCAGATCTCGGGGTAGCGGTGAGCAGTACTTC
CDR3 protein: CARSRGSGEQYF

J gene: TRBJ1-1
clone size: -
V gene: TRBV7-9
D gene: TRBD1
CDR3 DNA: TGTGCCAGCAGCGAGAGGGACAGGGTTTTGGCTTTCTTT
CDR3 protein: CASSERDRVLAFF

J gene: TRBJ2-1
clone size: -
V gene: TRBV5-6
D gene: TRBD2
CDR3 DNA: TGTGCCAGCAGCCCACGACTAGCGGCCTCCTACAATGAGCAGTTCTTC
CDR3 protein: CASSPRLAASYNEQFF

J gene: TRBJ2-5
clone size: -
V gene: TRBV5-1
D gene: TRBD2
CDR3 DNA: TGCGCCAGCAGCTCAACTAGCGGGAGGGCCCTCGAGACCCAGTACTTC
CDR3 protein: CASSSTSGRALETQYF

J gene: TRBJ1-1
clone size: -
V gene: TRBV13
D gene: -
CDR3 DNA: TGTGCCAGCAGCTTAGCGACGGAGAACACTGAAGCTTTCTTT
CDR3 protein: CASSLATENTEAFF

J gene: TRBJ2-6
clone size: -
V gene: TRBV11-2
D gene: -
CDR3 DNA: TGTGCCAGCAGCCCGGGACTGGCCCCGGGGGCCAACGTCCTGACTTTC
CDR3 protein: CASSPGLAPGANVLTF

J gene: TRBJ1-1
clone size: few
V gene: TRBV19
D gene: TRBD1
CDR3 DNA: TGTGCCAGTAGTATACAGGGGGAGAACACTGAAGCTTTCTTT
CDR3 protein: CASSIQGENTEAFF

J gene: TRBJ1-6
clone size: -
V gene: TRBV2
D gene: -
CDR3 DNA: TGTGCCAGCAGTGGGGCCTTAGGCGCACCCCTCCACTTT
CDR3 protein: CASSGALGAPLHF

J gene: TRBJ2-5
clone size: -
V gene: TRBV28
D gene: TRBD2
CDR3 DNA: TGTGCCAGCAGTTTATGGACTAGCGGGAGTCAGCAAGAGACCCAGTACTTC
CDR3 protein: CASSLWTSGSQQETQYF